This T cell receptor (beta chain) was profiled in a study of T cell changes during pregnancy in multiple sclerosis. V trimming: 6 bases; J trimming: 0 bases; junction bases outside the gene matches: 17. The CDR3 spans 18 residues. Looked up from germline, CDR1 is MRHNA and CDR2 is SNTAGT. Only in-frame clones appear in the TCRdb table, and some are missing; sequencing was by immunoSEQ multiplex PCR. Seen here are 90,000 to 120,000 clones, around 92% observed once, and the top ten hold around 0.8%. The sequencing used peripheral blood, collected in the third trimester of pregnancy. This receptor was identified in a female donor in good health, enrolled as a control in a pregnancy study. This chain uses TRBV6-4 with TRBJ2-7; 7 bases are a match to TRBD1. The CDR3 reads CASSRIPDRFGYSYEQYF. The CDR3 DNA sequence: TGTGCCAGCAGCCGCATACCGGACAGGTTCGGGTACTCCTACGAGCAGTACTTC.